This entry concerns a single T cell receptor beta chain. This clonotype was seen many times. No antigen is known for it. Base quality data are lacking; no much larger clone is found one base away. The sample belongs to a study of Graves' ophthalmopathy and Graves' hyperthyroidism (dated by TCRdb to 2016 to 2019). About the investigation overall: Peripheral blood samples were taken at the time of initial diagnosis, before any treatment was given. T-cell repertoires of thyroid tissue and blood were compared in about six hyperthyroidism patients. The study used TCR beta repertoire signatures to distinguish Graves' ophthalmopathy from Graves' hyperthyroidism and to predict progression to ophthalmopathy. In total, around 130 blood samples were TCR-sequenced: some 43 ophthalmopathy, some 80 hyperthyroidism and some 17 hyperthyroidism-to-ophthalmopathy patients. An independent validation cohort was composed of roughly 19 hyperthyroidism patients and approximately 15 patients who later progressed from hyperthyroidism to ophthalmopathy. Once sampling was done, hyperthyroidism patients were given methimazole at a starting dose of 30 mg daily, while ophthalmopathy patients were given high-dose intravenous methylprednisolone. To explore V-J signatures that distinguish ophthalmopathy from hyperthyroidism, a discovery set of about 99 patients was enrolled, made up of approximately 45 with ophthalmopathy and 57 with stable hyperthyroidism.

Ophthalmopathy patients had moderately to severely active disease, Clinical Activity Score of at least 3, NOSPECS grade of at least 4, and disease duration under 3 months. Anyone with other autoimmune diseases, uncontrolled infections, pregnancy or lactation was excluded from the study. Clinical symptoms, serum thyroxine, TRAb, thyroid ultrasound and orbital computed tomography were used for diagnosis. Ficoll-Paque density gradient centrifugation was used to isolate PBMCs from approximately 10 ml of fresh peripheral blood. Total RNA was extracted using Trizol reagent, and RNA quality was checked on an Agilent 2100 Bioanalyzer. The full study reports these points: Ophthalmopathy was separated from stable hyperthyroidism by the 13-signature model with about 89% sensitivity and about 81% specificity in cross-validation and with 80%/75% in the test set. Among expanded thyroid clonotypes with frequency above 0.001, most also showed up in blood, which suggests that blood repertoires may reflect the thyroid immune response. In validation, the model predicted ophthalmopathy progression with 55% to 71% sensitivity and 72.22% specificity; some 13 predicted patients were CT-confirmed with GO in a median of roughly 6.8 months. Sample size was not statistically predetermined, and group allocation was not concealed from the investigators.

Cut back by 0 bases and 2 bases, the V and J ends lie 19 bases apart. The germline V gene specifies WSHSY as CDR1 and SAAADI as CDR2. The CDR3 runs 18 residues from the cysteine to the phenylalanine. Only the CDR3 portion is preserved as DNA: 54 bases, with reading frame beginning at the first base. For repertoire sequencing, TCR beta CDR3 regions were amplified from RNA transcripts. The first round of RT-PCR was done with HTBI primers and the Qiagen OneStep RT-PCR kit, and was followed by a second round of multiplex PCR, then size selection and purification. Libraries were sequenced on an Illumina HiSeq2000 using paired-end 100 bp reads. The authors' pipeline ran thus. Reads were processed with SOAPnuke, discarding reads with adapters, uncalled bases, mean Phred below 15, or no exact constant-primer or identifier match. COPE v1.2.5 was used to merge high-quality paired reads. Each unique nucleotide sequence was treated as a clonotype, and MiTCR v1.1 was used to align the clonotypes to the IMGT TRB V, D and J references. Analysis was restricted to V-J combinations with a frequency above 0.0001, which covered 99.2% of repertoires. For each V-J combination, a TCR clonal expansion and chaos score was defined as F50 clonal expansion divided by the chaos observed in the TCRdist matrix. Welch's t-statistics and random forest were used to narrow the features down to more than 10 V-J combinations, which were then fed into a naive Bayes classifier. The Morisita-Horn index was used to measure how similar the thyroid and blood repertoires were. TCRdb reworked the public reads: Q25 trimming with fastp, MiXCR clone assembly, productive beta chains retained. One record per CDR3 amino acid sequence lists the most common genes and DNA. For this entry, the V and J calls and clone size follow TCRdb and not the study's own pipeline. Here the sample has about 740,000 distinct CDR3 sequences; 35% to 50% occur a single time. The ten largest clones take up 44% of the sample.

The specimen sequenced was peripheral blood. This receptor was identified in an adult man with Graves' ophthalmopathy. Recombination connected TRBV10-2 to TRBJ2-5, with the identity of the D gene unclear. The nucleotide sequence is given as TGCGCCAGCAGTGAGTCGGTGGTGGCTAGTATAAGGCAAGAGACCCAGTACTTC. It specifies CASSESVVASIRQETQYF.